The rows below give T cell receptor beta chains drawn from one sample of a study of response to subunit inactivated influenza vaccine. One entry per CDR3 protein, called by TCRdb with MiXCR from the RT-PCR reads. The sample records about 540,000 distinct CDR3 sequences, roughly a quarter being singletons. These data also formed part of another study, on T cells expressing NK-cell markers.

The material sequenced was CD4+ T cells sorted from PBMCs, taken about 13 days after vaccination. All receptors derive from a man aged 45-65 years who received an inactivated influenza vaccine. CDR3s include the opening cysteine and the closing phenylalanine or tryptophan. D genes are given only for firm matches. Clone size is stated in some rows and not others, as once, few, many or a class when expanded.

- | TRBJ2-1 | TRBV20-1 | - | CSSRDFSSGELAIFF | TGCAGTTCTAGAGATTTCAGTTCGGGAGAACTAGCAATTTTCTTC
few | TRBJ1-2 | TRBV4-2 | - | CASSQDPNGPGGYTF | TGTGCCAGCAGCCAAGATCCTAACGGGCCAGGTGGCTACACCTTC
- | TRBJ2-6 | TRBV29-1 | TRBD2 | CSVLGSGRDSGANVLTF | TGCAGCGTCCTAGGCAGCGGGAGGGACTCTGGGGCCAACGTCCTGACTTTC
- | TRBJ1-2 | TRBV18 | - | CASSPGTRGYTF | TGTGCCAGCTCACCGGGGACGCGGGGCTACACCTTC
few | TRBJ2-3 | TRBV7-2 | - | CASSLMGLRTDTQYF | TGTGCCAGCAGCTTAATGGGATTGCGCACAGATACGCAGTATTTT
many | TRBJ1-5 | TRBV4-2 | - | CASSQERNQPQHF | TGTGCCAGCAGCCAAGAACGAAATCAGCCCCAGCATTTT
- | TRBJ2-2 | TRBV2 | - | CASSGRTSNTGELFF | TGTGCCAGCAGTGGGAGGACAAGTAACACCGGGGAGCTGTTTTTT
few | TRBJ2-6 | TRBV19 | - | CASSGRSFSGANVLTF | TGTGCCAGTTCGGGCAGGTCATTCTCTGGGGCCAACGTCCTGACTTTC
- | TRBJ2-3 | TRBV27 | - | CASSLAGRPTDTQYF | TGTGCCAGCAGTTTGGCGGGCAGGCCCACAGATACGCAGTATTTT
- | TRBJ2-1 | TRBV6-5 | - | CASSYYGPLVDNEQFF | TGTGCCAGCAGTTACTATGGACCGCTCGTAGACAATGAGCAGTTCTTC
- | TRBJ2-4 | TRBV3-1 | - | CASSLTGTPKNIQYF | TGTGCCAGCAGCCTAACTGGGACTCCCAAAAACATTCAGTACTTC
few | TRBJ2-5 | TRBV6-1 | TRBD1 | CASWDSGKETQYF | TGTGCCAGCTGGGACAGTGGGAAAGAGACCCAGTACTTC
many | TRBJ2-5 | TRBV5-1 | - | CASSLGQHQETQYF | TGCGCCAGCAGCTTGGGACAGCACCAAGAGACCCAGTACTTC
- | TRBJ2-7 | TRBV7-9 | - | CASSLGIWDTHREQYF | TGTGCCAGCAGCTTAGGTATATGGGACACCCACCGCGAGCAGTACTTC
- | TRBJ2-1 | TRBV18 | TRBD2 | CASSPLLLSSGSYNEQFF | TGTGCCAGCTCACCCTTATTACTTTCTAGCGGTTCCTACAATGAGCAGTTCTTC
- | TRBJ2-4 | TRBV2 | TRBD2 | CASSEGTSGKRAKNIQYF | TGTGCCAGCAGTGAAGGGACTAGCGGGAAGAGGGCCAAAAACATTCAGTACTTC
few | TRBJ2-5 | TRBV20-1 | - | CSARDRSETQYF | TGCAGTGCTAGAGATAGGAGTGAGACCCAGTACTTC
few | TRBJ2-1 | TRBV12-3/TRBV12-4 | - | CASSLERLVNNEQFF | TGTGCCAGCAGTCTGGAAAGACTAGTGAACAATGAGCAGTTCTTC
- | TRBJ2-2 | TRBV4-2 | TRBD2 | CASSVPGLAGRGELFF | TGTGCCAGCAGCGTCCCGGGACTAGCGGGAAGGGGGGAGCTGTTTTTT
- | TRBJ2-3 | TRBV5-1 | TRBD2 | CASSFSSGGAGGTQYF | TGCGCCAGCAGCTTCTCTAGCGGGGGGGCCGGAGGTACGCAGTATTTT
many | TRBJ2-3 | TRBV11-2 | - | CASSLDQGHTDTQYF | TGTGCCAGCAGCTTAGATCAGGGACACACAGATACGCAGTATTTT
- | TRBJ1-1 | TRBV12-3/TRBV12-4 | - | CASSLGPRNTEAFF | TGTGCCAGCAGTTTAGGGCCGAGGAACACTGAAGCTTTCTTT
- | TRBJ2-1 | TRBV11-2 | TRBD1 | CASSLDTGTGYFGSYNEQFF | TGTGCCAGCAGCTTAGATACCGGGACAGGGTATTTTGGGTCCTACAATGAGCAGTTCTTC
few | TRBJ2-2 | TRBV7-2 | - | CASSLNQITGELFF | TGTGCCAGCAGCTTAAATCAAATCACCGGGGAGCTGTTTTTT
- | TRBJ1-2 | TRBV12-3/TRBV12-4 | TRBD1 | CASSLDRVGAGYTF | TGTGCCAGCAGCTTAGACAGGGTCGGAGCTGGCTACACCTTC
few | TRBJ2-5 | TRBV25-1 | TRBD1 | CASNRGGHEETQYF | TGTGCCAGCAATCGAGGGGGCCACGAAGAGACCCAGTACTTC
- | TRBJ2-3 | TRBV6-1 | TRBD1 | CASTPGQRRLDTQYF | TGTGCCAGCACTCCGGGACAGAGGAGGTTGGATACGCAGTATTTT
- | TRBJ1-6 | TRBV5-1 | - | CASSLEGALNSPLHF | TGCGCCAGCAGCTTGGAAGGAGCTCTGAATTCACCCCTCCACTTT
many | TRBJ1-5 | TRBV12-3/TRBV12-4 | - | CASSFSPISSSNQPQHF | TGTGCCAGCAGTTTTTCCCCCATCTCGTCGAGCAATCAGCCCCAGCATTTT
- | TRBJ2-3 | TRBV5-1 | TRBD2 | CARSLARGGIQGTDTQYF | TGCGCCAGAAGCTTGGCGCGGGGGGGCATCCAGGGAACAGATACGCAGTATTTT
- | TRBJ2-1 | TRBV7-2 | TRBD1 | CASSPQGVSYNEQFF | TGTGCCAGCAGCCCGCAGGGGGTCTCCTACAATGAGCAGTTCTTC
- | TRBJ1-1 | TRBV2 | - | CASSAEDSSNTEAFF | TGTGCCAGCAGTGCCGAGGACAGTTCGAACACTGAAGCTTTCTTT
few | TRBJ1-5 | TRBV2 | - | CASSRDVSNQPQHF | TGTGCCAGCTCCCGGGACGTTAGCAATCAGCCCCAGCATTTT
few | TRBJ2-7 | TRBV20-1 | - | CSAHRVSYEQYF | TGCAGTGCTCACAGGGTTTCCTACGAGCAGTACTTC
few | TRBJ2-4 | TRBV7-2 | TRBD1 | CASSLGGQGISKNIQYF | TGTGCCAGCAGCTTAGGGGGACAGGGGATATCCAAAAACATTCAGTACTTC
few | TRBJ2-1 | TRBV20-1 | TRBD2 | CSASRLAGYSYNEQFF | TGCAGTGCTAGTCGACTAGCGGGATACTCCTACAATGAGCAGTTCTTC
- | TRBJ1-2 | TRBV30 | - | CAWRRSQRGDGYTF | TGTGCCTGGAGGAGAAGTCAGCGGGGGGATGGCTACACCTTC
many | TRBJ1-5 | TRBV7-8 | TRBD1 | CASSRRRDRVRQPQHF | TGTGCCAGCAGCCGCAGACGGGACAGGGTGCGACAGCCCCAGCATTTT
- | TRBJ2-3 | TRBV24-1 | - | CATSDFARGGTDTQYF | TGTGCCACCAGTGATTTCGCTAGGGGGGGCACAGATACGCAGTATTTT
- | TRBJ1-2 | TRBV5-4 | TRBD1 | CASSSYTGQKSYGYTF | TGTGCCAGCAGCTCGTATACGGGACAGAAGAGCTATGGCTACACCTTC
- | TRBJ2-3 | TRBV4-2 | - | CASSAGLGGSGSSTDTQYF | TGTGCCAGCAGCGCGGGCTTGGGGGGTTCAGGGAGCTCCACAGATACGCAGTATTTT
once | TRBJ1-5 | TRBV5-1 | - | CASSLGMVSNQPQHF | TGCGCCAGCAGCTTGGGGATGGTGAGCAATCAGCCCCAGCATTTT
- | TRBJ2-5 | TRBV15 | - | CATSRDLATPGGETQYF | TGTGCCACCAGCAGGGACTTGGCGACCCCCGGAGGGGAGACCCAGTACTTC
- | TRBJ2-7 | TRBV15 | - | CATSRAGSSYEQYF | TGTGCCACCAGCAGAGCGGGGAGCTCCTACGAGCAGTACTTC
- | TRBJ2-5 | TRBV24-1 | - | CATSDQLGAQETQYF | TGTGCCACCAGTGACCAGCTGGGCGCCCAAGAGACCCAGTACTTC
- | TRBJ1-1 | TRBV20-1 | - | CSARGPQAVTEAFF | TGCAGTGCTAGAGGTCCACAGGCGGTCACTGAAGCTTTCTTT
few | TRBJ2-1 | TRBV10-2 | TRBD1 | CASNLRQGSYNEQFF | TGCGCCAGCAACCTGCGACAGGGCTCCTACAATGAGCAGTTCTTC